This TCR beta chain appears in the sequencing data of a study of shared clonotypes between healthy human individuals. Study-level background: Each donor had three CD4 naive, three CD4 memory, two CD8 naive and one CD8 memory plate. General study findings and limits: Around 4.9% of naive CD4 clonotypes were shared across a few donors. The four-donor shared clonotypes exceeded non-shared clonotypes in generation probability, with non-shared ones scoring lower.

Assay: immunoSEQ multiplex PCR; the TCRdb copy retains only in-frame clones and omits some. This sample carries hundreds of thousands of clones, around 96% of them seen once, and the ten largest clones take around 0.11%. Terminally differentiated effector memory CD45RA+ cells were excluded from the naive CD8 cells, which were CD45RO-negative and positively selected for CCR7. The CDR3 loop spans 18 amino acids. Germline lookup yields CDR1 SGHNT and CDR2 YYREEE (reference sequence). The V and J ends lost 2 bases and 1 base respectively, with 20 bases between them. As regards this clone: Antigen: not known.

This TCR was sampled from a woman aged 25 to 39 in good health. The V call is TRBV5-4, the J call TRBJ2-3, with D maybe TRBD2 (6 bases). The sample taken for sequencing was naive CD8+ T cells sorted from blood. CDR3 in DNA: TGTGCCAGCAGCTTCGGGGCTAGCGCCAGCCTAGGCACAGATACGCAGTATTTT. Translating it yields CASSFGASASLGTDTQYF. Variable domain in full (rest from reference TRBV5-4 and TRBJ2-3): ETGVTQSPTHLIKTRGQQVTLRCSSQSGHNTVSWYQQALGQGPQFIFQYYREEENGRGNFPPRFSGLQFPNYSSELNVNALELDDSALYLCASSFGASASLGTDTQYFGPGTRLTVL.